The present TCR beta chain was sequenced within a study of cytomegalovirus exposure and HLA in healthy donors (dated by TCRdb to 2015 to 2018). For context, the study as a whole: An earlier analysis of more than 550 of the donors reported about 300 Gb of sequence data and roughly 120 million unique TCR beta sequences obtained from about 180 million T cells. In a later analysis, previously published TCR beta repertoires from hundreds of donors were re-analyzed and high-resolution HLA genotyping was added so that TCR occurrence patterns could be studied. The number of typed donors differed by locus: roughly 629-640 for A, B, C, DRB1 and DQB1; approximately 530 for DQA1; about 600 for DPA1; and around 490 for DPB1. Rather than using new phenotypic data, the later analysis identified candidate immune exposures from TCR beta sequences and from how often those sequences occurred across donors. Alongside the repertoire data, information on donor age, sex, ethnicity and CMV serostatus was compiled. HLA typing included class I and class II loci at four-digit resolution. The T cell repertoires of several hundred subjects were profiled by immunosequencing and related to cytomegalovirus serostatus. To decide whether each TCR beta V gene segment behaved as functional or pseudogenic, an earlier analysis of approximately 600 of the donors relied on high-throughput TCR beta sequencing. An early release that covered about 600 HLA-typed donors contained about 300 gigabases of sequencing data and 75 million to 100 million unique TCR sequences. Four or five DR-DQ haplotypes were handled as single units for association and clustering because linkage in the cohort was strong. Among the roughly 400 genotyped donors, around 81% belonged to the genetic ancestry cluster associated with self-reported Caucasian donors. A later genetic analysis used genome-wide SNP genotypes for about 55% of the 666 donors, treating that subset as a discovery cohort. To predict cytomegalovirus infection status, the study combined high-throughput TCR immunosequencing, statistical association of individual TCRs with disease status, and machine learning. The study aimed to test whether signatures of past pathogen exposure could be identified by cataloging public T cell receptors. Every discovery cohort repertoire had been produced on one sequencing platform. Among roughly 400 genotyped donors of the cohort, an average of roughly 230,000 unique TCR beta nucleotide sequences was sequenced per donor, of which approximately 18% were non-productive. Along with the roughly 700-subject first cohort, a separate validation cohort of over a hundred different subjects was used. What the work shows at the level of the full study, not this receptor alone: In a later analysis, the rate of TCR association differed among HLA loci, with DRB1 alleles having the most associated TCRs and HLA-C alleles having the fewest. At a false discovery rate of 0.05, a later analysis linked fewer than 20,000 TCR beta sequences to specific HLA alleles. Most CMV-associated TCR beta chains appeared to be HLA-restricted in a later analysis, and the HLA associations seemed to be driven largely by CMV exposure. The classifier was reported to diagnose cytomegalovirus status with high specificity and sensitivity in both the original cohort and the validation cohort. Roughly uniform sequencing depth across donors was assumed in presence/absence analyses, although this assumption may not hold. Most TCR sequences were observed very rarely across donors, whereas some public TCRs were present in many individuals. A few of the identified cytomegalovirus-associated TCR beta chains were confirmed in vitro to be specific for cytomegalovirus antigens. A further reported finding was that TCR beta sequences accurately predicted the HLA-A and HLA-B alleles for most subjects in the first cohort. In the study, about 150 TCR beta chains were listed as associated with cytomegalovirus. In a later genetic analysis, a missense DCLRE1C variant was associated with V-gene and J-gene trimming of TCR beta chains, and the association was replicated in an independent cohort. In a later analysis, HLA-associated TCR beta chains showed more clonal expansion and lower generation probabilities than non-associated chains that were equally common. Because counts were too low, 15 or so rarely observed V segments, including chromosome 9 orphons, were excluded from the earlier analysis of a few hundred of the donors. HLA typing was unavailable for some donors at each locus, so association tests used only the typed subset. A cluster of highly shared sequence variants was judged likely to be a technical artifact of the sequencing pipeline. An earlier analysis of several hundred of the donors showed that most TCR beta V segments appeared in productive rearrangements either about 90% or about 30% of the time, which broadly matched IMGT annotations. Linkage disequilibrium might explain the correlated functional status among segregating V segments, but an unknown experimental factor could not be excluded. The 87-base-pair reads could not distinguish some IMGT-functional V segments, including TRBV6-2 and TRBV6-3, so those segments were excluded. Strong co-occurrence of HLA alleles, especially DR and DQ, made assigning TCR associations to individual alleles difficult. Compared with the approximately 600-donor mean, donors in an Asian-associated ancestry cluster had fewer N-insertions in productive TCRs, according to a later genetic analysis. In a later analysis, several top co-occurrence clusters were reported to appear linked to parvovirus B19, influenza, CMV and Epstein-Barr virus. For the cohort, immune exposure information was limited to CMV serostatus. The cohort was sequenced for TCR beta chains only, and without alpha or paired-chain data the features that could be detected were limited. According to the authors, the approach could potentially be generalized to other disease states and immunological phenotypes.

From the cysteine through the phenylalanine, the CDR3 covers 14 amino acids. Kept here is only the CDR3 DNA, which spans 42 bases and is read in frame from base 1. At the junction V is shortened by 3 bases and J by 4 bases, with 12 bases in between. The germline V gene encodes CDR1 SNHLY and CDR2 FYNNEI. The library was built by means of the immunoSEQ multiplex PCR assay. The multiplex PCR relied on a mix of 60 forward primers for TCR Vbeta segments and 13 reverse primers for TCR Jbeta segments. A multiplex PCR assay on genomic DNA amplified the CDR3 region of rearranged TCR beta genes. Amplified TCR beta libraries were sequenced as 87-base-pair reads on the Illumina HiSeq System. On the study's bioinformatics: In a later analysis, tens of millions of unique TCR beta chains were counted across the roughly 610 repertoires, and roughly 11 million of these chains were shared by at least two donors. Raw reads were error-corrected and collapsed into unique sequences with a nearest-neighbor algorithm that merged closely related sequences to remove PCR and sequencing errors. To assign V, D and J gene segments, CDR3 sequences were aligned to IMGT reference sequences. For a sequence to be retained, at least a six-nucleotide match to both a V gene segment and a J gene segment was required. A rearrangement was called productive if the CDR3 had no stop codons and remained in frame with V and J, and every other rearrangement was called non-productive. CDR3 was defined according to IMGT convention as the region running from the second conserved V-encoded cysteine to the conserved J-encoded phenylalanine. Sequences without an unambiguous match to a single V gene segment were excluded from the earlier analysis of 450 to 750 of the donors. In an earlier analysis of several hundred of the donors, V segments were called functional above 56.7% productive rearrangements and were called segregating when the between-donor standard deviation exceeded 5%. To diagnose cytomegalovirus status from the catalog of TCR beta chain sequences, a statistical classification framework was built. In a later analysis, TCR nucleotide sequences were compared against IMGT/GENE-DB human TR gene sequences so that V and J genes could be assigned. In a later analysis, CDR3 sequences and most-parsimonious VDJ recombination scenarios were assigned using the TCRdist pipeline. A later analysis defined each TCR beta chain by its CDR3 amino acid sequence plus V-gene family, and excluded reads lacking a unique V-gene family. In a later analysis, 450 to 600 highly shared, low-generation-probability nucleotide sequences were removed to address suspected cross-contamination and a sequencing artifact. In a later analysis, a clonal expansion index for each public chain was calculated from normalized within-repertoire ranks of inferred template counts. In a later analysis, generation probabilities were computed with a VDJ recombination model fitted to out-of-frame rearrangements, and the resulting probabilities were checked against IGoR. Hypergeometric tests were used in a later analysis to score TCR-TCR, TCR-HLA and TCR-CMV co-occurrence, with a repertoire-size bias correction applied to the TCR pairs. False discovery rates were estimated in a later analysis by permuting HLA or CMV assignments 20 times. In a later analysis, co-occurring TCRs were grouped using DBSCAN, with TCRdist sequence similarity added in when clustering inside HLA-allele-positive subsets. Repertoires with fewer than 30,000 or more than 120,000 public chains, plus five repertoires with anomalous nucleotide sharing, were excluded from co-occurrence clustering. Entries here come from immuneACCESS through TCRdb and include only in-frame sequences with V and J called. Some clones fail to appear in such tables; in the studies checked, an unresolved V gene covers under half of the shortfall, and the cause of the remainder is unknown. V and J calls and clone size are as listed in that table; D and trimming were resolved from the DNA. In this sample the table shows more than 150,000 clones, around three quarters of which occur a single time. Of the sample, 1.5% to 2% falls within the top ten clones.

The cohort consisted of some 730 healthy bone marrow donors. At the time of sampling, all cohort members were nominally healthy, though unrecorded immune exposures were likely present. The donor tested CMV seronegative and was one of the 352 seronegative cohort members. A peripheral blood sample was collected from each donor, and TCR beta sequencing was performed on peripheral blood mononuclear cells. The Qiagen DNeasy Blood Extraction Kit was used to extract genomic DNA from the blood cell samples. A note on this clone: Its antigen is not yet known. Qualities for individual bases were not recorded, and no much larger clone is one base off.

This sequence originates from a woman in her twenties or thirties in good health and CMV-seronegative. Source material: PBMCs. The chain is assembled from TRBV2 and TRBJ1-2, and TRBD1 may be the D gene, going by 5 matching bases. The sequenced DNA is TGTGCCAGCAGTGAGTTTGACAGAATCTATGGCTACACCTTC. Its translation reads: CASSEFDRIYGYTF.